These T cell receptor beta chains were read from a single sample in a study of CD8+CD57+ T cells in acquired aplastic anemia. One entry per CDR3 protein results from TCRdb running MiXCR on the reads. The repertoire consists of some 170,000 distinct CDR3 sequences, with 47% occurring once and the leading ten covering roughly 1.1%. What was sequenced was sorted CD4+, CD8+, or CD8+CD57+ T cells (not recorded which) from PBMCs. These receptor sequences come from a human donor with aplastic anemia. Both conserved end residues are part of each CDR3. Fields, in order: clone size, J gene, D gene, V gene, CDR3 DNA, CDR3 protein. A D gene is named only where the DNA matches it firmly. The size of a clone is reported for some rows only, either as once, few or many, or as a class for expanded clones.

>many|TRBJ1-2|TRBD1|TRBV2
TGTGCCAGCTGTTCAACCCGGGACAGGGAGCAGACTAACTATGGCTACACCTTC
CASCSTRDREQTNYGYTF
>.|TRBJ2-1|.|TRBV12-3/TRBV12-4
TGTGCCAGCCGGGGGGACAGCTACAATGAGCAGTTCTTC
CASRGDSYNEQFF
>many|TRBJ1-1|TRBD1|TRBV5-1
TGCGCCAGCAGCCCGGGACAGGCCCTACAAGCTTTCTTT
CASSPGQALQAFF
>many|TRBJ2-3|TRBD2|TRBV5-1
TGCGCCAGCAGCGCCGGACTAGCCTCACGAGATACGCAGTATTTT
CASSAGLASRDTQYF
>few|TRBJ2-1|.|TRBV24-1
TGTGCCACCAGTGATTTATCTGCGGGCGGCTCCTACAATGAGCAGTTCTTC
CATSDLSAGGSYNEQFF
>few|TRBJ1-1|.|TRBV20-1
TGCAGTGCTAGAGAGATACAGGGAACTGAAGCTTTCTTT
CSAREIQGTEAFF
>many|TRBJ2-1|.|TRBV2
TGTGCCAGCAGTTCAGTTCGGGAGCAGTTCTTC
CASSSVREQFF
>many|TRBJ2-3|.|TRBV5-1
TGCGCCAGCAGCGAGCAGTCCACAGATACGCAGTATTTT
CASSEQSTDTQYF
>many|TRBJ2-1|TRBD1|TRBV20-1
TGCAGTGCTAGTACGGGACAGGAAAACAATGAGCAGTTCTTC
CSASTGQENNEQFF
>few|TRBJ1-1|TRBD1|TRBV10-3
TGTGCCAGTAGAACCGGACAGGGAGATGCTTTCTTT
CASRTGQGDAFF
>.|TRBJ2-7|.|TRBV19
TGTGCCAGTAGTAGGGGACTTAGCTCCTACGAGCAGTACTTC
CASSRGLSSYEQYF
>.|TRBJ1-2|.|TRBV6-1
TGTGCCGGCAGTGATGGGCAGATAGGTGGAAGCGGGGGCTACACCTTC
CAGSDGQIGGSGGYTF
>.|TRBJ1-1|.|TRBV14
TGTGCCAGCAGCCAAGTACAGGTGATGGCTGAAGCTTTCTTT
CASSQVQVMAEAFF
>.|TRBJ1-5|.|TRBV6-1
TGTGCCAGCAGACCCGGGGCAGGTTGGGGCAATCAGCCCCAGCATTTT
CASRPGAGWGNQPQHF
>many|TRBJ1-5|.|TRBV11-2
TGTGCCAGCAGCTTACGATCAGACAGGCTTAATCAGCCCCAGCATTTT
CASSLRSDRLNQPQHF
>many|TRBJ2-7|TRBD2|TRBV6-5
TGTGCCAGCAGTTACTCGGGACTAGCGGGGGTTGAGCAGTACTTC
CASSYSGLAGVEQYF
>once|TRBJ1-4|TRBD1|TRBV10-1
TGCGCCAGCAGCGCCGGGACAGGGCTCGAAAAACTGTTTTTT
CASSAGTGLEKLFF
>many|TRBJ2-7|.|TRBV29-1
TGCAGCGTTGTCGGCCGTGGGTACGAGCAGTACTTC
CSVVGRGYEQYF
>.|TRBJ2-7|.|TRBV10-3
TGTGCCATCAGTGAGTTGGTAGGAACCTACGAGCAGTACTTC
CAISELVGTYEQYF
>few|TRBJ1-5|.|TRBV10-3
TGTGCCATCAGTGAGGTGGGGGAAAGTCAGCCCCAGCATTTT
CAISEVGESQPQHF
>.|TRBJ1-4|TRBD1|TRBV19
TGTGCCAGTAGTACCAGACAGGGAAGTGGTAATGAAAAACTGTTTTTT
CASSTRQGSGNEKLFF
>.|TRBJ1-6|.|TRBV27
TGTGCCAGCAGTTTATCGATGGAGGATCGGGCCGAATCACCCCTCCACTTT
CASSLSMEDRAESPLHF
>.|TRBJ1-2|TRBD1|TRBV27
TGTGCCAGCAGAACAGGGGGCGAAGGCTATGGCTACACCTTC
CASRTGGEGYGYTF
>many|TRBJ1-4|.|TRBV24-1
TGTGCCACCAGTGATCCACTCGGCCAGGCTGGAAAACTGTTTTTT
CATSDPLGQAGKLFF
>many|TRBJ1-6|TRBD1|TRBV7-9
TGTGCCAGCAGCCGACAGGGAAGCTCCTATAATTCACCCCTCCACTTT
CASSRQGSSYNSPLHF
>.|TRBJ2-7|TRBD2|TRBV10-3
TGTGCCATCAGTGGGGGTGTCCCGGGGAGGGACGAGCAGTACTTC
CAISGGVPGRDEQYF
>once|TRBJ2-7|.|TRBV11-1
TGTGCCAGCAGCTTGGCCGGTGCAAGGGCATCCTACGAGCAGTACTTC
CASSLAGARASYEQYF
>.|TRBJ2-7|.|TRBV24-1
TGTGCCACCAGTGATTTGGATGAGCAGTACTTC
CATSDLDEQYF
>many|TRBJ2-1|.|TRBV12-3/TRBV12-4
TGTGCCAGCAGTTTAGCTCGGCGGGGCTACAATGAGCAGTTCTTC
CASSLARRGYNEQFF
>many|TRBJ1-6|.|TRBV4-2
TGTGCCAGCAGCCTTCGACTACAGGAGAAAGTTAATTCACCCCTCCACTTT
CASSLRLQEKVNSPLHF
>.|TRBJ2-1|.|TRBV20-1
TGCAGTGCTATGGGACTCAATGAGCAGTTCTTC
CSAMGLNEQFF
>.|TRBJ2-1|TRBD2|TRBV5-1
TGCGCCAGCAGCTCCGGGGGGGGGTCCCACAATGAGCAGTTCTTC
CASSSGGGSHNEQFF
>.|TRBJ2-2|TRBD2|TRBV27
TGTGCCAGCAGCCCGGGCTGGGGGGGGAACACCGGGGAGCTGTTTTTT
CASSPGWGGNTGELFF
>many|TRBJ2-5|TRBD1|TRBV20-1
TGCAGTGCTAACCAAGGGGGCGCGGGAGAGACCCAGTACTTC
CSANQGGAGETQYF
>.|TRBJ2-5|TRBD2|TRBV5-4
TGTGCCAGCAGCTGGCGCGCCCTGGGACTAGCGGGGGGGGAGACCCAGTACTTC
CASSWRALGLAGGETQYF
>few|TRBJ1-1|TRBD1|TRBV6-1
TGTGCCAGCAGCGTGGACAGGGGGAACACTGAAGCTTTCTTT
CASSVDRGNTEAFF
>.|TRBJ1-4|TRBD1|TRBV2
TGTGCCAGCTCTGGACAGGGGGAGGCTGAAAAACTGTTTTTT
CASSGQGEAEKLFF
>.|TRBJ1-6|TRBD1|TRBV6-4
TGTGCCAGCAGCCGCCTGGGGACAGGATTGAATTCACCCCCCCACTTT
CASSRLGTGLNSPPHF
>.|TRBJ2-7|TRBD1|TRBV20-1
TGCAGTGCGGCTCGACAGGGACCGACCTACGAGCAGTACTTC
CSAARQGPTYEQYF
>many|TRBJ2-1|.|TRBV10-3
TGTGCCATCAGTCAGGTCGGTGAGCAGTTCTTC
CAISQVGEQFF
>many|TRBJ1-1|.|TRBV4-1
TGCGCCAGCAGCCAAGATGCCAGGGTAGCTTTCTTT
CASSQDARVAFF
>.|TRBJ1-2|.|TRBV10-3
TGTGCCATCAGTGATAGGAACGGATATGGCTACACCTTC
CAISDRNGYGYTF
>.|TRBJ2-7|.|TRBV4-1
TGCGCCAGCAGCCAAGAAGGTTCCGGGACGGGTTCCTACGAGCAGTACTTC
CASSQEGSGTGSYEQYF
>.|TRBJ1-6|TRBD1|TRBV2
TGTGCCAGCAGTGATAGGGGACAGGGAAGCTCCTATAATTCACCCCTCCACTTT
CASSDRGQGSSYNSPLHF
>.|TRBJ2-7|.|TRBV7-2
TGTGCCAGCAGCTTGGCGGGGCAGGGCTACGAGCAGTGCTTC
CASSLAGQGYEQCF